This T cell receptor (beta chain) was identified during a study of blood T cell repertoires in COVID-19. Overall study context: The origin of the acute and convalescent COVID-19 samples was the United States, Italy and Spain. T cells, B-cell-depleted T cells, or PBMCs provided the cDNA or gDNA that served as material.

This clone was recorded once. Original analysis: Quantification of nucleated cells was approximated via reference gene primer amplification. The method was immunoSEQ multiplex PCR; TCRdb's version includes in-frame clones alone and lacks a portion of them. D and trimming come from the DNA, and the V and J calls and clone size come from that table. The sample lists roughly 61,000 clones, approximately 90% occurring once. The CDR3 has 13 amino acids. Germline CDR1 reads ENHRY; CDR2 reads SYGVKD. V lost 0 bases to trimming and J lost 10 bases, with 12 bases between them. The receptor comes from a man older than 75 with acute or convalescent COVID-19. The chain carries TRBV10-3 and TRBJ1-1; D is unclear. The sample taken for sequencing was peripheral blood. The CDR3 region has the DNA TGTGCCATCAGTGAGTCGAGAACGGGTAGAGCTTTCTTT. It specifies CAISESRTGRAFF.